Following are 30 T cell receptor beta chains from one sample sequenced in a study of cytomegalovirus exposure and HLA in healthy donors. PCR was performed using 60 Vbeta and 13 Jbeta primers. Generated by immunoSEQ multiplex PCR, the TCRdb table keeps only in-frame clones and is missing some. The sample contains approximately 290,000 clones, roughly 80% of which appear only once. The sequenced sample was PBMCs. These receptors were obtained from a girl between 2 and 10 years old in good health and CMV-seronegative.

This rearrangement joins TRBV13 to TRBJ2-7; D call uncertain. Germline assignment: CDR1 PRHDT and CDR2 FYEKMQ (reference sequence). This CDR3 contains 14 residues. Trimming cost V 0 bases and J 4 bases, with 10 bases left between them. The CDR3 coding sequence is TGTGCCAGCAGCTTAGGGATAGCCGTTTACGAGCAGTACTTC. This encodes CASSLGIAVYEQYF.

V gene TRBV27 combines with J gene TRBJ2-3; possible D gene TRBD2, 5 bases. The CDR3 extends over 14 amino acids. CDR1 is MNHEY, CDR2 SMNVEV, per germline (reference sequence). The ends were cut back, 6 bases at V and 1 base at J, with 11 bases in the middle. CDR3 nucleotide sequence: TGTGCCAGCAGGGCCGGGGTGGGCACAGATACGCAGTATTTT. It encodes CASRAGVGTDTQYF.

The rearrangement links TRBV7-6 to TRBJ2-5, with D maybe TRBD1 (6 bases). There are 15 residues in the CDR3. CDR1 SGHVS and CDR2 FNYEAQ come from the germline V gene. Trimming took 7 bases from V and 4 from J, leaving 19 bases between them. CDR3 residues: CASTPNAAGAETQYF. The CDR3 DNA is TGTGCCAGCACCCCGAACGCGGCAGGGGCAGAGACCCAGTACTTC.

The chain employs TRBV7-9 and TRBJ1-2, with 7 bases identical to TRBD1. This CDR3 is 13 amino acids long. Germline loops: CDR1 SEHNR, CDR2 FQNEAQ (reference sequence). Trimming removed 7 bases from V and 3 bases from J; junction bases left unmatched: 5. The CDR3 DNA reads TGTGCCAGCAACTGGGGGACAGACTATGGCTACACCTTC. Translation: CASNWGTDYGYTF.

This clone was counted a single time. The genes are TRBV5-6 and TRBJ2-6, with TRBD1 as a possible D gene (6 bases). This CDR3 contains 16 residues. Germline V gives CDR1 SGHDT, CDR2 YYEEEE. V was trimmed by 4 bases and J by 4 bases, leaving 15 bases between them. CDR3 in DNA: TGTGCCAGCAGCCCCACAGGGACCTCCGGGGCCAACGTCCTGACTTTC. It specifies CASSPTGTSGANVLTF.

The rearrangement uses TRBV7-6 and TRBJ2-3, with D perhaps matching TRBD2 (5 bases). This CDR3 has 15 amino acids. The germline V gene has CDR1 SGHVS and CDR2 FNYEAQ. Trimming left V 0 bases short and J 4 bases short, with 11 bases between. The CDR3 region is CASSLAGDVADTQYF. The CDR3 DNA reads TGTGCCAGCAGCTTAGCGGGAGATGTCGCAGATACGCAGTATTTT.

This clone appeared once. The chain links TRBV11-2 to TRBJ1-2; TRBD1 might be the D (6 bases). With 5 bases removed from V and 4 bases from J, the gap between germline ends came to 14 bases. Germline V lookup: CDR1 SGHAT, CDR2 FQNNGV. The CDR3 consists of 14 residues. Written as DNA, the CDR3 is TGTGCCAGCAGCGAAAACAGGGTTGGCTATGGCTACACCTTC. It yields the protein CASSENRVGYGYTF.

The chain joins TRBV6-5 to TRBJ1-4, with 9 bases matching TRBD1. With V trimmed by 6 bases and J by 8 bases, 10 bases remained unmatched. This CDR3 comprises 15 residues. Germline V CDR1 and CDR2: MNHEY, SVGAGI. The CDR3 DNA is TGTGCCAGCAGCAGGACCGGGACAGGGTGGGAAAAACTGTTTTTT. Amino acid sequence: CASSRTGTGWEKLFF.

The rearrangement joins TRBV5-4 to TRBJ2-7, with D maybe TRBD2 (5 bases). The germline V gene encodes CDR1 SGHNT and CDR2 YYREEE (reference sequence). The CDR3 covers 16 residues. V was trimmed by 1 base and J by 4 bases, leaving 18 bases between them. DNA of the CDR3: TGTGCCAGCAGCTTGACACGCGGGCTGTTGGTGTACGAGCAGTACTTC. As protein: CASSLTRGLLVYEQYF.

Here the CDR3 DNA reads TGCAGCATAGTAGGGACTAGGGATTCCAATGTAAGAAGGACCCAGTACTTC. Translated, it gives CSIVGTRDSNVRRTQYF. The chain joins TRBV29-1 to TRBJ2-5; 8 nucleotides line up with TRBD2. Germline assignment: CDR1 SQVTM and CDR2 ANQGSEA. The V segment lost 8 bases and the J segment 7 bases; nucleotides outside the gene matches: 24. The CDR3 spans 17 residues.

This chain links TRBV7-2 with TRBJ1-5; D call uncertain. Germline V lookup: CDR1 SGHTA, CDR2 FQGNSA. V was shortened by 5 bases and J by 11 bases, with 22 bases between the two germline ends. This CDR3 contains 15 residues. The CDR3 DNA is TGTGCCAGCAGCCACCCGGGAGGGAGCCCAGACGCCCAGCATTTT. Protein product: CASSHPGGSPDAQHF.

The V call is TRBV5-1, the J call TRBJ2-3; D not certain. CDR3 size: 14 residues. CDR1 and CDR2 from the germline V gene are SGHRS and YFSETQ. Trimming pared 2 bases from V and 0 bases from J, leaving 7 bases between. The CDR3 protein is CASSFPLSTDTQYF. CDR3 nucleotide sequence: TGCGCCAGCAGCTTCCCTCTTAGCACAGATACGCAGTATTTT.

As DNA, the CDR3 is TGTGCCAGCAGTAAACCGACAGGTCCCTACGAGCAGTACTTC. Its protein is CASSKPTGPYEQYF. This chain links TRBV6-5 with TRBJ2-7; D possibly corresponds to TRBD1 (6 bases). V lost 5 bases to trimming and J lost 2 bases, with 13 bases between them. This CDR3 is built from 14 residues. Germline V lookup: CDR1 MNHEY, CDR2 SVGAGI.

V is TRBV30 and J is TRBJ2-5; 8 bases are a match to TRBD2. The CDR3 runs to 13 residues. CDR1 is GTSNPN, CDR2 SVGIG, per germline (reference sequence). The V and J ends lost 7 bases and 5 bases, in that order; junction bases with no gene match: 9. DNA of the CDR3: TGTGCCTCCAGCGGGGGATTATACGAGACCCAGTACTTC. Its protein is CASSGGLYETQYF.

This chain connects TRBV28 to TRBJ2-3; D gene uncertain. Trimming cost V 3 bases and J 0 bases, with 10 bases left between them. This CDR3 has 15 residues. Germline V gene sequence: CDR1 MDHEN, CDR2 SYDVKM. The CDR3 region is CASSFTRPSTDTQYF. DNA of the CDR3: TGTGCCAGCAGTTTTACCAGGCCCAGCACAGATACGCAGTATTTT.

V is TRBV7-3 and J is TRBJ2-5; 12 bases are a match to TRBD2. This CDR3 is built from 18 residues. In germline, CDR1 is SGHTA, CDR2 FQGTGA. V lost 0 bases and J lost 5; bases outside the gene matches: 10. CDR3 residues: CASSLTPSLAGGLETQYF. Here the CDR3 DNA reads TGTGCCAGCAGCTTAACCCCGAGTCTAGCGGGGGGGCTGGAGACCCAGTACTTC. The complete variable domain, with remaining parts taken from reference TRBV7-3 and TRBJ2-5, reads GAGVSQTPSNKVTEKGKYVELRCDPISGHTALYWYRQSLGQGPEFLIYFQGTGAADDSGLPNDRFFAVRPEGSVSTLKIQRTERGDSAVYLCASSLTPSLAGGLETQYFGPGTRLLVL.

The chain carries TRBV7-9 and TRBJ2-3, with D unclear. V lost 5 bases and J lost 0, with 3 bases in between. CDR1 is SEHNR and CDR2 is FQNEAQ in the germline V gene (reference sequence). The CDR3 length is 12 residues. DNA of the CDR3: TGTGCCAGCAGCCCGAGCACAGATACGCAGTATTTT. Encoded protein: CASSPSTDTQYF.

CDR3 amino acids: CASSTDGLAGVYEQYF. The CDR3 DNA is TGTGCCAGCAGCACAGACGGACTAGCGGGAGTTTACGAGCAGTACTTC. The chain employs TRBV9 and TRBJ2-7, with 13 bases aligning to TRBD2. The CDR3 runs 16 residues. Germline assignment: CDR1 SGDLS and CDR2 YYNGEE. V lost 4 bases to trimming and J lost 4 bases; unmatched junction nucleotides: 8.

The chain couples TRBV5-4 to TRBJ2-5; 12 positions match TRBD2. The V gene's germline CDR1 is SGHNT and CDR2 YYREEE (reference sequence). Trimming removed 0 bases from V and 5 bases from J; junction bases left unmatched: 5. The CDR3 contains 16 residues. CDR3 bases: TGTGCCAGCAGCTTGGAACTAGCGGGGGGAGGTGAGACCCAGTACTTC. Translating gives CASSLELAGGGETQYF. The full variable domain, in which reference TRBV5-4 and TRBJ2-5 provide the parts outside the CDR3, is ETGVTQSPTHLIKTRGQQVTLRCSSQSGHNTVSWYQQALGQGPQFIFQYYREEENGRGNFPPRFSGLQFPNYSSELNVNALELDDSALYLCASSLELAGGGETQYFGPGTRLLVL.

This sequence joins TRBV4-1 and TRBJ1-1; D might be TRBD1 (6 bases). This CDR3 contains 15 residues. Germline CDR1 reads MGHRA; CDR2 reads YSYEKL. With 4 bases removed from V and 1 base from J, the gap between germline ends came to 13 bases. As DNA, the CDR3 is TGCGCCAGCAGCCCCCGACAGGATTCGAACACTGAAGCTTTCTTT. Its translation: CASSPRQDSNTEAFF.

This clone was picked up a small number of times. The V call is TRBV11-2, the J call TRBJ2-2; maybe TRBD2 (6 bases). Germline-derived CDR1 and CDR2 are SGHAT and FQNNGV. Trimming left V 5 bases short and J 3 bases short, with 7 bases between. The CDR3 extends over 13 amino acids. The CDR3 sequence is CASSPGDTGELFF. Written as DNA, the CDR3 is TGTGCCAGCAGCCCGGGGGACACCGGGGAGCTGTTTTTT.

This clone has just one count. Germline and junction disagree at one end, which may indicate a read error. The chain couples TRBV7-9 to TRBJ1-5, with unresolved D. This CDR3 has 13 residues. The germline V gene has CDR1 SEHNR and CDR2 FQNEAQ (reference sequence). The CDR3 DNA follows: TGTTCCAGCAGCTTATTAGGCGGTCAGCCCCAGCATTTT. Encoded protein: CSSSLLGGQPQHF.

The rearrangement uses TRBV27 and TRBJ2-5; TRBD2 matches 11 bases. In germline, CDR1 is MNHEY, CDR2 SMNVEV (reference sequence). This CDR3 has 18 residues. The trim removed 2 bases at V and 0 bases at J, leaving 8 bases unmatched. Written as DNA, the CDR3 is TGTGCCAGCAGTTTAACCGGGACTAGCGGAGTGTACCAAGAGACCCAGTACTTC. As protein: CASSLTGTSGVYQETQYF.

Here the CDR3 reads CASSPFGESPGNEQFF. For the CDR3, the DNA is TGTGCCAGCTCACCGTTTGGGGAGAGCCCTGGGAATGAGCAGTTCTTC. The chain couples TRBV18 to TRBJ2-1, with TRBD2 as a possible D gene (5 bases). The CDR3 runs 16 residues. Germline V gives CDR1 KGHSH, CDR2 LQKENI. Trimming pared 3 bases from V and 7 bases from J, leaving 19 bases between. Full variable domain (outside the CDR3, taken from reference TRBV18 and TRBJ2-1): NAGVMQNPRHLVRRRGQEARLRCSPMKGHSHVYWYRQLPEEGLKFMVYLQKENIIDESGMPKERFSAEFPKEGPSILRIQQVVRGDSAAYFCASSPFGESPGNEQFFGPGTRLTVL.

This clone has just one count. The J gene is TRBJ2-3, the V gene TRBV18; no firm D call. The germline gives CDR1 KGHSH, CDR2 LQKENI. The CDR3 is made up of 16 amino acids. Trimming left V 3 bases short and J 0 bases short, with 13 bases between. The CDR3 region has the DNA TGTGCCAGCTCACCCTCCCTAAGCGTGAGCACAGATACGCAGTATTTT. Amino acid sequence: CASSPSLSVSTDTQYF.

The CDR3 sequence: CASSLNPSGGAGGGQFF. The CDR3 region has the DNA TGTGCCAGCAGCTTAAACCCGAGCGGGGGGGCTGGGGGTGGACAGTTCTTC. This chain links TRBV5-4 with TRBJ2-1; 10 bases match TRBD2. The CDR3 has 17 residues. Trimming took 2 bases from V and 13 from J; bases not matched to a gene: 18. Germline CDR1 reads SGHNT; CDR2 reads YYREEE (reference sequence).

The count of this clone is one. The V gene is TRBV11-3, the J gene TRBJ2-2; TRBD2 aligns across 10 bases. The CDR3 is 18 residues long. The V gene end was trimmed by 5 bases and the J gene end by 2 bases; junction bases not matched to a gene: 11. Germline values: CDR1 SGHNT, CDR2 YENEEA. This chain's CDR3 is CASSRTSLAGANTGELFF. DNA of the CDR3: TGTGCCAGCAGCCGAACGTCCCTAGCGGGGGCCAACACCGGGGAGCTGTTTTTT.

This chain joins TRBV28 and TRBJ2-3; tentatively, D is TRBD2 (6 bases). Germline CDR1 and CDR2: MDHEN and SYDVKM. The V end was cut by 6 bases, the J end by 2 bases, with 21 bases between. The CDR3 runs to 17 residues. The CDR3 sequence: CASSPKTSSFFTDTQYF. DNA for the CDR3: TGTGCCAGCAGCCCAAAAACTAGCTCATTCTTCACAGATACGCAGTATTTT.

This chain uses TRBV30 with TRBJ2-3, with 7 bases that match TRBD2. This CDR3 has 13 residues. Trimming removed 1 base from V and 4 bases from J; junction bases left unmatched: 2. CDR1 and CDR2 from the germline V gene are GTSNPN and SVGIG (reference sequence). CDR3 protein: CAWSGGRPDTQYF. The CDR3, as DNA: TGTGCCTGGAGTGGCGGGAGACCAGATACGCAGTATTTT.

The chain recombines TRBV5-1 with TRBJ2-3; 8 bases agree with TRBD2. Germline-derived CDR1 and CDR2 are SGHRS and YFSETQ. J gave up 6 bases and V 8 bases, and 11 bases lay outside the gene matches. This CDR3 spans 14 amino acids. This chain's CDR3 is CASMRAGGADTQYF. The CDR3 bases are TGCGCCAGTATGAGGGCGGGGGGCGCGGATACGCAGTATTTT.